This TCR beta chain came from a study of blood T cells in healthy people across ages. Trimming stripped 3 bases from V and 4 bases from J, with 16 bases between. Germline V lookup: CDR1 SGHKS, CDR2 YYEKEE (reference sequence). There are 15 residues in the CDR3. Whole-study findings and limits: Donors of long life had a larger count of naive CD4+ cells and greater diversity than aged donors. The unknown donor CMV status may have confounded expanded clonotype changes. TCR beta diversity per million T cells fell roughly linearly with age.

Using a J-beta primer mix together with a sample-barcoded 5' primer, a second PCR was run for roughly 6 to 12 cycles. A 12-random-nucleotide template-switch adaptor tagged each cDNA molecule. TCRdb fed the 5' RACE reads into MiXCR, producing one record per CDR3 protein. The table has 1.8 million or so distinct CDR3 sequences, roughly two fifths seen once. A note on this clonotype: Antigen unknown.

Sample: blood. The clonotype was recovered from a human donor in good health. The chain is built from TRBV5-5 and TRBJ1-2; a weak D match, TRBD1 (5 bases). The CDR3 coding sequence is TGTGCCAGCAGCTCCGGGACCGCTCTTGGCTATGGCTACACCTTC. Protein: CASSSGTALGYGYTF.